This T cell receptor (beta chain) was documented in a study of cytomegalovirus exposure and HLA in healthy donors. The length of the CDR3 is 11 residues. Germline V gene sequence: CDR1 MNHEY, CDR2 SMNVEV (reference sequence). V was cut by 7 bases and J by 10 bases, with 14 bases left in between. PCR was performed using 60 Vbeta and 13 Jbeta primers. Profiling relied on immunoSEQ multiplex PCR, and the TCRdb table lists in-frame clones only, not all of them. The sample includes 180,000 or so clones, approximately 73% of them seen just once. The chain joins TRBV27 to TRBJ2-7; D may be TRBD1 (5 bases). The sequencing input was PBMCs. The source is a woman aged 25-40 years in good health and CMV-seropositive. As DNA, the CDR3 is TGTGCCAGCACCATGAAGGGGAAACAGTACTTC. Protein: CASTMKGKQYF.